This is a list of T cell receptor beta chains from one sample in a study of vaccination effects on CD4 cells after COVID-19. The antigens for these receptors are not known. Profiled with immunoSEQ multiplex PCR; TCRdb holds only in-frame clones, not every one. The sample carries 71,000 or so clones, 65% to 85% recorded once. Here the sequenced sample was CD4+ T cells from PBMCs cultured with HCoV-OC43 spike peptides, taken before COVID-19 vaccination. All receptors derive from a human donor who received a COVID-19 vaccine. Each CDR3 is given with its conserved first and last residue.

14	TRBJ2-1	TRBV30	CAWSRSGGYNEQFF
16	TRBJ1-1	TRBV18	CASSSRTGTANTEAFF
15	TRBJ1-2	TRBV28	CASSSPYHGSYGYTF
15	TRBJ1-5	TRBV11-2	CASSLRGASNQPQHF
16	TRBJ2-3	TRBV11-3	CASSLKTGKGTDTQYF
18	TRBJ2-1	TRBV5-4	CASSLSFGRGESGNEQFF
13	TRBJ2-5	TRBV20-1	CSASGGDQETQYF
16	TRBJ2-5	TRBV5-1	CASSFVGLAGEETQYF
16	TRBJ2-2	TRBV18	CASSPRGQGAGGELFF
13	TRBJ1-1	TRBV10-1	CASSERTGGKAFF
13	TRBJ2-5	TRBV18	CASSPRREETQYF
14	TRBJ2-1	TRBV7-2	CASTRDRAGHEQFF
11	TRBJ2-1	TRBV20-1	CSAIQGVEQFF
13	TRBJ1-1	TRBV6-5	CASSYALYTEAFF
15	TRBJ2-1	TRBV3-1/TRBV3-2	CASSQRGAAYNEQFF
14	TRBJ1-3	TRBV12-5	CASGTGRLGNTIYF
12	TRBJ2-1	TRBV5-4	CASSSPTETQFF
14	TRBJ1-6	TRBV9	CASSVGRDNSPLHF
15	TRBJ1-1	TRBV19	CASSSRTGQNTEAFF
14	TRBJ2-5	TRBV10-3	CAIREGGSIETQYF
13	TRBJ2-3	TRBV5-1	CASSLAWGDTQYF
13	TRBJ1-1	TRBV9	CASSGAMVTEAFF
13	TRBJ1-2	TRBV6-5	CASSIGDSYGYTF
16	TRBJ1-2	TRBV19	CASSIIFGHFNYGYTF
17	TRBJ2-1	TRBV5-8	CASPNGPAPIHLDEQFF
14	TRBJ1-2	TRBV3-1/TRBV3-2	CASSQVGTVGGYTF
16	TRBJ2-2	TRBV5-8	CASSLGSGTNTGELFF
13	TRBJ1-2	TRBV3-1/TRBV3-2	CASSQVSTGGYTF
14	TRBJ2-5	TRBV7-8	CASSHGGGRETQYF
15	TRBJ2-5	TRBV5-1	CASSSIQGIGETQYF
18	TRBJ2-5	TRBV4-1	CASSPSAGGPRSRETQYF
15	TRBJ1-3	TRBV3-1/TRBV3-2	CASSLGGLGGNTIYF
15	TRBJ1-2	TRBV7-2	CASSLDLGTIYGYTF
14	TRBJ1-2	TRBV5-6	CASSLVANRHGYTF
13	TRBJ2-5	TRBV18	CASSPATQETQYF
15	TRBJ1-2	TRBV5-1	CASSPGTFGNYGYTF
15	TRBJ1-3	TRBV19	CASSATGTSGNTIYF
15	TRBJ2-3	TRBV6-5	CASSYRGFGTDTQYF
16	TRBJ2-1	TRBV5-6	CASSPAGLESYNEQFF
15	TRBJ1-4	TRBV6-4	CASRPGLSGNEKLFF